These 16 T cell receptor beta chains share one sample of origin, sequenced in a study of cytomegalovirus exposure and HLA in healthy donors. Profiling relied on immunoSEQ multiplex PCR, and the TCRdb table lists in-frame clones only, not all of them. The table records 250,000 to 400,000 clones, about 90% of them present only once. The sequenced material came from PBMCs. The source is a young woman in good health and CMV-seropositive.

The chain carries TRBV7-2 and TRBJ2-7, with a weak D call TRBD2 (5 bases). Trimming stripped 5 bases from V and 3 bases from J, with 14 bases between. This CDR3 spans 14 amino acids. CDR1 is SGHTA, CDR2 FQGNSA, per germline. The CDR3 nucleotides are TGTGCCAGCAGCCCCGACCCTAGCTTCTACGAGCAGTACTTC. Translation gives CASSPDPSFYEQYF.

The chain is built from TRBV19 and TRBJ2-7, with 13 bases identical to TRBD2. V lost 7 bases, J lost 6 bases, and 9 bases stayed unmatched. This CDR3 is built from 15 residues. CDR1 LNHDA and CDR2 SQIVND come from the germline V gene (reference sequence). The CDR3 loop is CASTGPGLAGSEQYF. The CDR3 region has the DNA TGTGCCAGTACGGGCCCGGGACTAGCGGGATCCGAGCAGTACTTC. The full variable domain, completed using reference TRBV19 and TRBJ2-7, is DGGITQSPKYLFRKEGQNVTLSCEQNLNHDAMYWYRQDPGQGLRLIYYSQIVNDFQKGDIAEGYSVSREKKESFPLTVTSAQKNPTAFYLCASTGPGLAGSEQYFGPGTRLTVT.

This clone was observed once. This chain links TRBV25-1 with TRBJ2-5, with TRBD1 identical over 7 bases. From germline, CDR1 is MGHDK and CDR2 SYGVNS. The CDR3 runs to 15 residues. V shed 3 bases, J shed 2 bases, and the junction held 6 bases outside the gene matches. DNA of the CDR3: TGTGCCAGCAGTGATCAGGACAGGCCACAAGAGACCCAGTACTTC. Its protein product is CASSDQDRPQETQYF.

The chain uses TRBV4-2 and TRBJ1-1; D possibly corresponds to TRBD1 (5 bases). Trimming cost V 0 bases and J 0 bases, with 5 bases left between them. Germline V gives CDR1 LGHNA, CDR2 YNFKEQ. The CDR3 has 14 amino acids. The CDR3 is CASSQETVNTEAFF. Written as DNA, the CDR3 is TGTGCCAGCAGCCAAGAGACAGTGAACACTGAAGCTTTCTTT.

This clone was detected a few times. The chain combines TRBV25-1 with TRBJ2-7; D is possibly TRBD1 or TRBD2 (5 bases each). The CDR3 is 13 residues long. V dropped 5 bases and J dropped 3 bases, with 11 bases sitting between them. CDR1 is MGHDK and CDR2 is SYGVNS in the germline V gene. The CDR3 region is CASSITGHYEQYF. The CDR3, as DNA: TGTGCCAGCAGTATTACGGGGCACTACGAGCAGTACTTC.

With regard to this clone: The same CDR3 also results from other DNA sequences found in this sample. V gene TRBV5-6 combines with J gene TRBJ2-7; D unclear. Deletions cut 0 bases from V and 4 bases from J, with 2 bases between. The CDR3 extends over 11 amino acids. Germline values: CDR1 SGHDT, CDR2 YYEEEE. In nucleotides, the CDR3 is TGTGCCAGCAGCTTGGGGTACGAGCAGTACTTC. As protein: CASSLGYEQYF.

This clone was recorded once. The chain couples TRBV27 to TRBJ2-7; the D is unclear. The CDR3 spans 15 residues. Trimming took off 8 bases at V and 6 bases at J, with 23 bases between the two ends. CDR1 is MNHEY and CDR2 is SMNVEV in the germline V gene (reference sequence). The CDR3 here is CASGLSNGLGPEQYF. CDR3 coding DNA: TGTGCCAGCGGCCTCTCTAACGGTTTGGGTCCCGAGCAGTACTTC.

The rearrangement links TRBV5-6 to TRBJ2-1; no firm D call. This CDR3 is 12 amino acids long. Trimming cost V 4 bases and J 9 bases, with 11 bases left between them. The germline V gene encodes CDR1 SGHDT and CDR2 YYEEEE. CDR3 nucleotides: TGTGCCAGCAGCGCGACATTCGGTGAGCAGTTCTTC. Its translation: CASSATFGEQFF.

This clone was detected a few times. The V and J genes are TRBV7-2 and TRBJ2-7; D is unresolved. Germline CDR1 is SGHTA and CDR2 is FQGNSA. The germline V and J ends were trimmed by 1 base and 3 bases, with 7 bases remaining between them. The CDR3 is made up of 13 amino acids. The CDR3, as DNA: TGTGCCAGCAGCTTAGTCTCTAGCTACGAGCAGTACTTC. Amino acids: CASSLVSSYEQYF.

The V call is TRBV5-6, the J call TRBJ1-1; 8 nucleotides line up with TRBD1. The V gene end was trimmed by 5 bases and the J gene end by 5 bases; junction bases not matched to a gene: 8. The CDR3 length is 14 residues. Germline CDR1 reads SGHDT; CDR2 reads YYEEEE. The CDR3 coding sequence is TGTGCCAGCAGTACAAACGACAGGGGAACTGAAGCTTTCTTT. Its protein product is CASSTNDRGTEAFF.

This chain uses TRBV9 with TRBJ2-2; 11 positions match TRBD1. CDR1 is SGDLS and CDR2 is YYNGEE in the germline V gene. The V and J ends lost 3 bases and 6 bases, in that order; junction bases with no gene match: 7. The CDR3 runs to 16 residues. The CDR3 region has the DNA TGTGCCAGCAGCGGGACAGGGGGCGATTCGGCCGGGGAGCTGTTTTTT. This codes for CASSGTGGDSAGELFF.

The CDR3 protein is CASSPRGADAEQYF. Here the CDR3 DNA reads TGCGCCAGCAGCCCTAGGGGAGCCGATGCCGAGCAGTACTTC. The chain joins TRBV5-1 to TRBJ2-7, with D perhaps given as TRBD1 or TRBD2 (5 bases each). CDR1 and CDR2 (germline): SGHRS, YFSETQ. With 4 bases removed from V and 6 bases from J, the gap between germline ends came to 17 bases. This CDR3 contains 14 residues.

The table lists this clone with a count of one. The rearrangement uses TRBV30 and TRBJ1-5, with D perhaps TRBD1 (5 bases). Trimming shortened V by 2 bases and J by 8 bases, and 10 bases separated the two germline ends. The CDR3 covers 12 residues. Germline V gene sequence: CDR1 GTSNPN, CDR2 SVGIG (reference sequence). The CDR3 DNA sequence: TGTGCCTGGAGTTCAGGGTTGGAGCCCCAGCATTTT. It specifies CAWSSGLEPQHF.

This chain links TRBV11-2 with TRBJ2-4, with 16 bases matching TRBD2. From germline, CDR1 is SGHAT and CDR2 FQNNGV. The CDR3 loop spans 18 amino acids. V gave up 1 base and J gave up 1 base; unmatched junction bases: 1. This CDR3 reads CASSLVGLAGGAKNIQYF. In nucleotides, the CDR3 is TGTGCCAGCAGCTTAGTGGGACTAGCGGGAGGGGCCAAAAACATTCAGTACTTC.

The chain couples TRBV18 to TRBJ1-2, with TRBD1 matching 9 bases. Looked up from germline, CDR1 is KGHSH and CDR2 is LQKENI. The V gene end was trimmed by 5 bases and the J gene end by 4 bases; junction bases not matched to a gene: 11. The CDR3 totals 16 residues. This chain's CDR3 is CASSVTGGQRIYGYTF. CDR3 nucleotide sequence: TGTGCCAGCTCAGTAACAGGGGGCCAAAGAATCTATGGCTACACCTTC. The whole variable domain, remainder taken from reference TRBV18 and TRBJ1-2, is NAGVMQNPRHLVRRRGQEARLRCSPMKGHSHVYWYRQLPEEGLKFMVYLQKENIIDESGMPKERFSAEFPKEGPSILRIQQVVRGDSAAYFCASSVTGGQRIYGYTFGSGTRLTVV.

This clone was seen a few times. CDR3 DNA sequence: TGCGCCAGCAGCCGCGGGACACAAAAAGAGACCCAGTACTTC. The encoded protein is CASSRGTQKETQYF. The chain uses TRBV5-1 and TRBJ2-5, with D tentatively TRBD1 or TRBD2 (6 bases each). With 4 bases removed from V and 3 bases from J, the gap between germline ends came to 13 bases. This CDR3 region has 14 residues. Germline V gene data show CDR1 as SGHRS and CDR2 as YFSETQ.